The clone carrying this T cell receptor (beta chain) has a count of ten or more. Its antigen remains unidentified. This record comes from a study of T cell repertoires in cytomegalovirus infection. Whole-study results and caveats: HLA-C-restricted CMV clonotypes gave the most frequent clonotype in two of eight donors.

Trimming cost V 5 bases and J 8 bases; bases outside gene matches: 12. Germline V gene lookup returns CDR1 SGHVS and CDR2 FNYEAQ. The CDR3 length is 15 residues. TCRdb re-called the reads through MiXCR, storing one row per CDR3 protein. The sample carries 150,000 to 200,000 distinct CDR3 sequences, about an eighth recorded once. The V and J genes are TRBV7-6 and TRBJ2-1, with 7 bases lining up with TRBD2. The receptor was derived from a human donor in good health (CMV status not recorded). Some clones in this sample may be carry-over from other donors' samples. The sequenced sample consisted of PBMCs. CDR3 loop: CASSTRTRPIDEQFF. The DNA for the CDR3 is TGTGCCAGCAGCACCCGGACTAGGCCCATCGATGAGCAGTTCTTC.